This TCR beta chain derives from a study of blood T cell repertoires in COVID-19. The table came from immunoSEQ multiplex PCR; TCRdb's copy has only in-frame clones and leaves some out. The data contain 100,000 to 110,000 clones, approximately 84% of them singletons. CDR1 and CDR2 from the germline V gene are SGHRS and YFSETQ. The CDR3 runs 17 residues. V was pared by 3 bases and J by 5 bases, with 10 bases of the junction left unmatched. This receptor was identified in a man under 40 in a cohort sampled during active COVID-19. The chain has TRBV5-1 and TRBJ2-2; 10 bases map to TRBD2. The sample comprised peripheral blood. CDR3 region: CASSSSSGGAMTGELFF. Written as DNA, the CDR3 is TGCGCCAGCAGCTCCTCAAGCGGGGGGGCCATGACCGGGGAGCTGTTTTTT.